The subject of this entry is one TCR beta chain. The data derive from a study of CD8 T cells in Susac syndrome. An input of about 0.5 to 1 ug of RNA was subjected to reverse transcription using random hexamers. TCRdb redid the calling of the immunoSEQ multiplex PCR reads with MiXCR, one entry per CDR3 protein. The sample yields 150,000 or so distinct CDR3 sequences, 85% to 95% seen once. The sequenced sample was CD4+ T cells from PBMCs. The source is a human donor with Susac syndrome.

Here the CDR3 reads CSAGHGTQPQHF. DNA for the CDR3: TGCAGTGCTGGACACGGCACTCAGCCCCAGCATTTT. J is TRBJ1-5 and V is TRBV20-1, with D possibly TRBD1 on 5 matching bases. The CDR3 has 12 amino acids. Germline loops: CDR1 DFQATT, CDR2 SNEGSKA (reference sequence). Trimming shortened V by 5 bases and J by 6 bases, and 11 bases separated the two germline ends.